The rows below give T cell receptor beta chains drawn from one sample of a study of blood T cell repertoires in COVID-19. TCRdb keeps only in-frame clones here, not all; method: immunoSEQ multiplex PCR. Altogether some 260,000 clones are present, around 84% being singletons, with the ten largest covering approximately 4.5%. Sequencing input: PBMCs or T cells enriched from blood (not recorded which). The source is a man under 40 with acute COVID-19. Each CDR3 is given with its conserved first and last residue. Fields, in order: D gene, J gene, V gene, clone size, CDR3 DNA, CDR3 protein. The D gene is left open where the match is weak. A row's size may be missing; if present it is once, few, many or a size class.

D: .
J: TRBJ1-4
V: TRBV12-3/TRBV12-4
size: .
DNA: TGTGCCAGCAGTTTAAGACTTAATGAAAAACTGTTTTTT
CDR3: CASSLRLNEKLFF

D: .
J: TRBJ1-1
V: TRBV19
size: .
DNA: TGTGCCAGTAGTATTGCAGGGAACAATGAAGCTTTCTTT
CDR3: CASSIAGNNEAFF

D: TRBD1
J: TRBJ1-6
V: TRBV6-5
size: .
DNA: TGTGCCAGCAGTTTTGACAGGGTTCGAGATAATTCACCCCTCCACTTT
CDR3: CASSFDRVRDNSPLHF

D: TRBD1
J: TRBJ1-1
V: TRBV24-1
size: few
DNA: TGTGCCACCACTCAGGGGGCTGGGACTGAAGCTTTCTTT
CDR3: CATTQGAGTEAFF

D: TRBD1
J: TRBJ1-1
V: TRBV3-1/TRBV3-2
size: .
DNA: TGTGCCAGCAGCTACGGACAGGGCCAGACTGAAGCTTTCTTT
CDR3: CASSYGQGQTEAFF

D: TRBD1
J: TRBJ2-5
V: TRBV19
size: .
DNA: TGTGCCAGTAGTATGGGGACAGCGCTAGAGACCCAGTACTTC
CDR3: CASSMGTALETQYF

D: .
J: TRBJ1-1
V: TRBV11-2
size: .
DNA: TGTGCCAGCAGCTTCGACAGAAACACTGAAGCTTTCTTT
CDR3: CASSFDRNTEAFF

D: TRBD2
J: TRBJ2-1
V: TRBV2
size: once
DNA: TGTGCCAGCAGTGAAACCCTAGCGGGAGGTACTACCGGGGGTGAGCAGTTCTTC
CDR3: CASSETLAGGTTGGEQFF

D: TRBD1
J: TRBJ1-4
V: TRBV5-3
size: .
DNA: TGTGCCAGAAGCAAACTTGGGACAGCCATCCGCGGGAAACTGTTTTTT
CDR3: CARSKLGTAIRGKLFF

D: TRBD1
J: TRBJ1-5
V: TRBV7-2
size: .
DNA: TGTGCCAGCAGTTTGGACAGGCGCGAGGGGCCCCAGCATTTT
CDR3: CASSLDRREGPQHF

D: .
J: TRBJ1-6
V: TRBV4-3
size: once
DNA: TGCGCCAGCAGCCAATTAGGTCAGGGATCCCCCCTCCACTTT
CDR3: CASSQLGQGSPLHF

D: TRBD2
J: TRBJ2-1
V: TRBV6-1
size: few
DNA: TGTGCCAGCAGTGAAAGGCGGGGGGGCGGCGATGAGCAGTTCTTC
CDR3: CASSERRGGGDEQFF

D: .
J: TRBJ2-3
V: TRBV5-1
size: .
DNA: TGTGCCAGCAGCTCGGGGGTCACAGATACGCAGTATTTT
CDR3: CASSSGVTDTQYF

D: TRBD2
J: TRBJ2-1
V: TRBV7-9
size: .
DNA: TGTGCCAGCAGCTTTAGCGGGAGGGACAATGAGCAGTTCTTC
CDR3: CASSFSGRDNEQFF

D: .
J: TRBJ1-2
V: TRBV5-5
size: few
DNA: TGTGCCAGCAGCTTCGAGATGAGTTCTAACTATGGCTACACCTTC
CDR3: CASSFEMSSNYGYTF

D: .
J: TRBJ1-6
V: TRBV10-2
size: .
DNA: TGCGCCAGCAGTGAGGGGACACTTTTCTCGGATTCACCCCTCCACTTT
CDR3: CASSEGTLFSDSPLHF

D: .
J: TRBJ1-3
V: TRBV18
size: .
DNA: TGTGCCAGCTCAAAGGACAGACACTCTGGAAACACCATATATTTT
CDR3: CASSKDRHSGNTIYF

D: .
J: TRBJ2-1
V: TRBV19
size: .
DNA: TGTGCCAGTAGTAGCGGAGTGAATGAGCAGTTCTTC
CDR3: CASSSGVNEQFF

D: .
J: TRBJ1-1
V: TRBV19
size: .
DNA: TGTGCCAGTAGTATTATGACAGAAGGCACTGAAGCTTTCTTT
CDR3: CASSIMTEGTEAFF

D: .
J: TRBJ2-6
V: TRBV28
size: .
DNA: TGTGCCAGTTACACTGGGGCCAACGTCCTGACTTTC
CDR3: CASYTGANVLTF

D: .
J: TRBJ2-1
V: TRBV12-3/TRBV12-4
size: .
DNA: TGTGCCAGCAGTTTCAGGGTAGGGCAGTTCTTC
CDR3: CASSFRVGQFF

D: TRBD2
J: TRBJ2-1
V: TRBV9
size: .
DNA: TGTGCCAGCAGCCCTCCCGGGACTAGCGGCTACAATGAGCAGTTCTTC
CDR3: CASSPPGTSGYNEQFF

D: TRBD1
J: TRBJ2-6
V: TRBV5-4
size: .
DNA: TGTGCCAGCAGCTTTCGAGGGGGCCAGGCCAACGTCCTGACTTTC
CDR3: CASSFRGGQANVLTF

D: TRBD2
J: TRBJ2-1
V: TRBV7-9
size: .
DNA: TGTGCCAGCAGCTTTACTAGCGGACAGACAAATGAGCAGTTCTTC
CDR3: CASSFTSGQTNEQFF